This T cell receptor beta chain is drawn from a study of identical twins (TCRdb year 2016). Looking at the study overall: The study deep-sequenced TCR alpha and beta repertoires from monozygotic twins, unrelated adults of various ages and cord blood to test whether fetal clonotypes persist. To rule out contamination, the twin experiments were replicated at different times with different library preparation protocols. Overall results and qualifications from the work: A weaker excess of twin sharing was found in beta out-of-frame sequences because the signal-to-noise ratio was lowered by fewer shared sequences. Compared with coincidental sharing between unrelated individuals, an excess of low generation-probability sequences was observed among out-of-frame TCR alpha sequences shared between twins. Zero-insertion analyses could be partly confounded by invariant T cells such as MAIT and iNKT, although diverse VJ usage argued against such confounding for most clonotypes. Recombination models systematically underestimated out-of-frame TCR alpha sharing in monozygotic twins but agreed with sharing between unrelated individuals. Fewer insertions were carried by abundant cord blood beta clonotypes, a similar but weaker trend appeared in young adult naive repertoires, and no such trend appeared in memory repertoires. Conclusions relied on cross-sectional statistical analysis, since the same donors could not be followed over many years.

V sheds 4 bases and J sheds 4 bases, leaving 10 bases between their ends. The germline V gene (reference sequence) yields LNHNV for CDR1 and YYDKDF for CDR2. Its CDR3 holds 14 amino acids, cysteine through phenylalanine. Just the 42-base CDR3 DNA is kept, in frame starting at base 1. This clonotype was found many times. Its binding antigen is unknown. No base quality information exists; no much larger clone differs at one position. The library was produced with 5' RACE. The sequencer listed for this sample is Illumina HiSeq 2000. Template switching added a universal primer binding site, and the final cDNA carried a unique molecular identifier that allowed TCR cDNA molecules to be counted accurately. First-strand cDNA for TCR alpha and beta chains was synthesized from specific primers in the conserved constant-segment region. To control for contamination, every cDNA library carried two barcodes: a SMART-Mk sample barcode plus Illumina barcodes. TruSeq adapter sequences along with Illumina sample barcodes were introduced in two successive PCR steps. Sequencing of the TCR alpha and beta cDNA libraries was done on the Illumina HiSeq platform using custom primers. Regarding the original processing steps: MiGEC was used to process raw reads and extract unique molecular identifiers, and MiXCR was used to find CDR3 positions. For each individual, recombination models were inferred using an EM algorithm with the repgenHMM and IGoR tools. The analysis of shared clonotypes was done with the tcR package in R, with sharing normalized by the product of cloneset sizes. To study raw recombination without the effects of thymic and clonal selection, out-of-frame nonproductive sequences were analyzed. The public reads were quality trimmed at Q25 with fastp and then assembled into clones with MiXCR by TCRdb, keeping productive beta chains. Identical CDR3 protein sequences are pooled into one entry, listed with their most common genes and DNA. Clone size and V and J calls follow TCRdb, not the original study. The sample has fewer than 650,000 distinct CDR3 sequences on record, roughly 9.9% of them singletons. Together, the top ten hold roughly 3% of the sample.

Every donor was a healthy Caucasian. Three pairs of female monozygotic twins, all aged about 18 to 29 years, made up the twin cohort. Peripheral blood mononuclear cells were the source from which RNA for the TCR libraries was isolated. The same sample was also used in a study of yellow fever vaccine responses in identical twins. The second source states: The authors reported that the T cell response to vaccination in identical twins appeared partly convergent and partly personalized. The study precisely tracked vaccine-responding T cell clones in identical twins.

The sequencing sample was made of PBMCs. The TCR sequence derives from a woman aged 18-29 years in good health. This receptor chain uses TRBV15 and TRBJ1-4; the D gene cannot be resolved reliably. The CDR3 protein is CATSKGGGNEKLFF. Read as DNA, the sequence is TGTGCCACCAGCAAGGGAGGCGGTAATGAAAAACTGTTTTTT.